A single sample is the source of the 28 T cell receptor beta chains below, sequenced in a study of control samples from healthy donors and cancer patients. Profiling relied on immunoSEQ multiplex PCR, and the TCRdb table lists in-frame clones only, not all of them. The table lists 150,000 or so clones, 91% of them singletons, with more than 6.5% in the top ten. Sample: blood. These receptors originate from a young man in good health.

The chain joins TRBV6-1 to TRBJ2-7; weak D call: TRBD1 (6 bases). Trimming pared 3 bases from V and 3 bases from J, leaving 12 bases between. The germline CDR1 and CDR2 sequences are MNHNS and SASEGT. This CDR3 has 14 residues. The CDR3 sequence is CASSERQGLYEQYF. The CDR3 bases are TGTGCCAGCAGTGAGAGGCAGGGGCTCTACGAGCAGTACTTC.

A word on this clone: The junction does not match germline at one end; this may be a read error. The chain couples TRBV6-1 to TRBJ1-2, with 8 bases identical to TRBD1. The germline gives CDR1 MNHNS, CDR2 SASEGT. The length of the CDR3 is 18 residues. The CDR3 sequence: CASSEGGTGAYFNYGYTF. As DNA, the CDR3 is TGTGCCAGCAGCGAAGGTGGGACAGGCGCTTATTTTAACTATGGCTACACCTTC.

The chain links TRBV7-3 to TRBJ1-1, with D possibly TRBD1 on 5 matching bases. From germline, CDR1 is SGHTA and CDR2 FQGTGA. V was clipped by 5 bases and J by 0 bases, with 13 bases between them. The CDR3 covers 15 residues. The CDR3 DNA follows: TGTGCCAGCAGCGCCCACGGGGGGATGAACACTGAAGCTTTCTTT. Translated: CASSAHGGMNTEAFF.

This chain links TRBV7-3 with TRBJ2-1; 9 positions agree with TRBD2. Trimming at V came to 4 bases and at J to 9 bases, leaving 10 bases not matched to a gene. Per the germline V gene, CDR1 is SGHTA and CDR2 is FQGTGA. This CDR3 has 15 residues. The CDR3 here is CASSSAGTSRGEQFF. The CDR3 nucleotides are TGTGCCAGCAGCTCCGCCGGGACTAGCAGGGGTGAGCAGTTCTTC.

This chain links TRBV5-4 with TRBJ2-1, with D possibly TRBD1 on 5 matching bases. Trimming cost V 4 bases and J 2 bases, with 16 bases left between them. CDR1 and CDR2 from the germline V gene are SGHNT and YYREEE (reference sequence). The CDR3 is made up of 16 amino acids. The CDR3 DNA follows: TGTGCCAGCAGCATAATGCAGGGTACCCCCTACAATGAGCAGTTCTTC. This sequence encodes CASSIMQGTPYNEQFF.

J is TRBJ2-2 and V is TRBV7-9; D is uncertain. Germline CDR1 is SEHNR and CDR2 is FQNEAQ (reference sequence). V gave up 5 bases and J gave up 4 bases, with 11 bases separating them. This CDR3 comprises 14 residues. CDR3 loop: CASSVTVSTGELFF. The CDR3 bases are TGTGCCAGCAGCGTAACAGTATCCACCGGGGAGCTGTTTTTT. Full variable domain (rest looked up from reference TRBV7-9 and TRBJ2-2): DTGVSQNPRHKITKRGQNVTFRCDPISEHNRLYWYRQTLGQGPEFLTYFQNEAQLEKSRLLSDRFSAERPKGSFSTLEIQRTEQGDSAMYLCASSVTVSTGELFFGEGSRLTVL.

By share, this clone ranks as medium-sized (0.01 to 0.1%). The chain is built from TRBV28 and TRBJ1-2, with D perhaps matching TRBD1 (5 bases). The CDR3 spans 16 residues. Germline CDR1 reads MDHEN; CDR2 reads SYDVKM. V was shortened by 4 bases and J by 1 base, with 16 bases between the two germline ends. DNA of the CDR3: TGTGCCAGCAGTTCCCCTGGCCAAAGGGGTAACTATGGCTACACCTTC. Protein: CASSSPGQRGNYGYTF.

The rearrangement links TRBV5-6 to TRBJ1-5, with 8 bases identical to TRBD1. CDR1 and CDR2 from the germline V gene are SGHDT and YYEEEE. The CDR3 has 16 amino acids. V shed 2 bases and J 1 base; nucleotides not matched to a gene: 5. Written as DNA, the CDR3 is TGTGCCAGCAGCTTCTTCGACAGGGGCAGCAATCAGCCCCAGCATTTT. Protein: CASSFFDRGSNQPQHF.

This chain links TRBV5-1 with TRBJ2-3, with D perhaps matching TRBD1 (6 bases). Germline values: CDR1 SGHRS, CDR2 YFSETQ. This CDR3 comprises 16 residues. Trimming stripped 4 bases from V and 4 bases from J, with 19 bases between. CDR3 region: CASSAQGGLNPDTQYF. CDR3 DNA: TGCGCCAGCAGCGCACAGGGTGGCTTAAATCCAGATACGCAGTATTTT. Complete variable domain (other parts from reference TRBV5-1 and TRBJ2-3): KAGVTQTPRYLIKTRGQQVTLSCSPISGHRSVSWYQQTPGQGLQFLFEYFSETQRNKGNFPGRFSGRQFSNSRSEMNVSTLELGDSALYLCASSAQGGLNPDTQYFGPGTRLTVL.

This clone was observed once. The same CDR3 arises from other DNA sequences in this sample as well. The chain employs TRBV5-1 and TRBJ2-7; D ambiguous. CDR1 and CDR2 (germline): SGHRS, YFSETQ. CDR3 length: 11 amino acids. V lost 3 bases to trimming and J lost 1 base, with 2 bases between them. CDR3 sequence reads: CASSSSYEQYF. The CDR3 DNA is TGCGCCAGCAGCTCTTCCTACGAGCAGTACTTC.

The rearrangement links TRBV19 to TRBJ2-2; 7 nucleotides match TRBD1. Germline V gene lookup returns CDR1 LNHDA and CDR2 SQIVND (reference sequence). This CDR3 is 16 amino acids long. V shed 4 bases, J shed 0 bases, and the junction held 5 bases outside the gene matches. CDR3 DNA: TGTGCCAGTAGTACAGGTCAGGGGGCGAACACCGGGGAGCTGTTTTTT. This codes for CASSTGQGANTGELFF.

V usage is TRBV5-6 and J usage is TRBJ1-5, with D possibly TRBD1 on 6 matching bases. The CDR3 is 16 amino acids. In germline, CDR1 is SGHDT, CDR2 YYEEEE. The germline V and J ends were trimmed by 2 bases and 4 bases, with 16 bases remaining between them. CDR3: CASSFGQGSWNQPQHF. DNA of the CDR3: TGTGCCAGCAGCTTCGGCCAGGGGTCGTGGAATCAGCCCCAGCATTTT. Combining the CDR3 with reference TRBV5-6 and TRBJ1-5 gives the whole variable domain DAGVTQSPTHLIKTRGQQVTLRCSPKSGHDTVSWYQQALGQGPQFIFQYYEEEERQRGNFPDRFSGHQFPNYSSELNVNALLLGDSALYLCASSFGQGSWNQPQHFGDGTRLSIL.

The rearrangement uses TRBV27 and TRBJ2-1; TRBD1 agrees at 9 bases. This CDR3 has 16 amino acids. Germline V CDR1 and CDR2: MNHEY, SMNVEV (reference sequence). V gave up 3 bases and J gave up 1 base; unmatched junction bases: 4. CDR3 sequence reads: CASSFTDRGSYNEQFF. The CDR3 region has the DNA TGTGCCAGCAGTTTCACCGACAGGGGGTCCTACAATGAGCAGTTCTTC.

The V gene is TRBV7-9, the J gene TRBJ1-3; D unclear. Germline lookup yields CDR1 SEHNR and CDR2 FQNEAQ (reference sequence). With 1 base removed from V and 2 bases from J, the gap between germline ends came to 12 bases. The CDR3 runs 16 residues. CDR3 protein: CASSLDAGAPGNTIYF. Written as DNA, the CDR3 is TGTGCCAGCAGCTTAGATGCGGGAGCCCCTGGAAACACCATATATTTT. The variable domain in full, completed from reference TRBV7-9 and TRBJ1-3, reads DTGVSQNPRHKITKRGQNVTFRCDPISEHNRLYWYRQTLGQGPEFLTYFQNEAQLEKSRLLSDRFSAERPKGSFSTLEIQRTEQGDSAMYLCASSLDAGAPGNTIYFGEGSWLTVV.

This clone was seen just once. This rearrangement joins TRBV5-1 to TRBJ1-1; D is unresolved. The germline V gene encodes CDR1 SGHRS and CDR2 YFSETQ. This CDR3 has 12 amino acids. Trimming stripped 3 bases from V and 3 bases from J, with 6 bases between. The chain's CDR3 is CASSSPDTEAFF. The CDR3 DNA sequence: TGCGCCAGCAGCTCCCCAGACACTGAAGCTTTCTTT.

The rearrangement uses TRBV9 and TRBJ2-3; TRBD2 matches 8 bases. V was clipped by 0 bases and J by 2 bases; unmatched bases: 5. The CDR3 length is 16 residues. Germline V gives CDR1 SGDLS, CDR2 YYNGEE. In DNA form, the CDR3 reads TGTGCCAGCAGCGTAGCTTCGGGGGGGCTCACAGATACGCAGTATTTT. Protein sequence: CASSVASGGLTDTQYF.

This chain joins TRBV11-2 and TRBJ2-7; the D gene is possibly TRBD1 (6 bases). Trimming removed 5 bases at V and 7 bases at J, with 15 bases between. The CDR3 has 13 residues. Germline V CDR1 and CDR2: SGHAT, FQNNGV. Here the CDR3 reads CASSPTHTGEQYF. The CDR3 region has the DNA TGTGCCAGCAGCCCAACCCACACAGGGGAGCAGTACTTC.

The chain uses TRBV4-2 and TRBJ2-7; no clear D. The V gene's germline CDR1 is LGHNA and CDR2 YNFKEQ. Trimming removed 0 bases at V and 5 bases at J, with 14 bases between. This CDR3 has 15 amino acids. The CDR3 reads CASSQELAGANEQYF. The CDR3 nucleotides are TGTGCCAGCAGCCAAGAACTGGCAGGCGCAAACGAGCAGTACTTC.

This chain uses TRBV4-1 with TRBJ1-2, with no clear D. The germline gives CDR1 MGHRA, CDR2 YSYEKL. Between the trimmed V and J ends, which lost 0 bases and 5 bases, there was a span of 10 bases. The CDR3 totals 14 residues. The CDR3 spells CASSQDAWIYGYTF. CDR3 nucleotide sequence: TGCGCCAGCAGCCAAGATGCATGGATTTATGGCTACACCTTC.

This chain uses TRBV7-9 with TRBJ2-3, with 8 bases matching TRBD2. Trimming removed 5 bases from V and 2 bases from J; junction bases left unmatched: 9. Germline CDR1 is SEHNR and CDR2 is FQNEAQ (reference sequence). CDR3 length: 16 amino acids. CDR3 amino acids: CASSSSVAGLTDTQYF. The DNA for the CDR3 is TGTGCCAGCAGCAGCTCCGTAGCGGGACTCACAGATACGCAGTATTTT.

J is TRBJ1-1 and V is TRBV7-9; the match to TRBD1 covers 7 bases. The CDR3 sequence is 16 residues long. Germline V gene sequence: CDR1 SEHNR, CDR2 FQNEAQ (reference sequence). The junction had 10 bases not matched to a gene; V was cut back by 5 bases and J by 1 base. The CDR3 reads CASSPGGREGNTEAFF. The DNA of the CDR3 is TGTGCCAGCAGCCCAGGGGGGAGGGAGGGGAACACTGAAGCTTTCTTT.

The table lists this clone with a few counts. For the CDR3, the DNA is TGTGCCAGCAGCGTAGGCGGGGGGTCGGATCAGCCCCAGCATTTT. As protein: CASSVGGGSDQPQHF. J is TRBJ1-5 and V is TRBV9, with D maybe TRBD1 (5 bases). The germline CDR1 and CDR2 sequences are SGDLS and YYNGEE. V lost 0 bases and J lost 5, with 12 bases in between. The CDR3 runs to 15 residues.

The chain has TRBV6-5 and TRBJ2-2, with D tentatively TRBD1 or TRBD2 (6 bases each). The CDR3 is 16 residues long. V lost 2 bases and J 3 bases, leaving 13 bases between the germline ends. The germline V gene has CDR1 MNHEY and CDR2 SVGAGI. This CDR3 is CASSYVGGSDTGELFF. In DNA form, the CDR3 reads TGTGCCAGCAGTTACGTCGGGGGCTCGGACACCGGGGAGCTGTTTTTT.

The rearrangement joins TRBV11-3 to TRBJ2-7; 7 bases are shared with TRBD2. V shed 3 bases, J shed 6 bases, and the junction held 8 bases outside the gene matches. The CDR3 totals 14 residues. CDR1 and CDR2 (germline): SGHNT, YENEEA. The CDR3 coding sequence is TGTGCCAGCAGCTTGGGAGGGGACGACCGCGAGCAGTACTTC. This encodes CASSLGGDDREQYF.

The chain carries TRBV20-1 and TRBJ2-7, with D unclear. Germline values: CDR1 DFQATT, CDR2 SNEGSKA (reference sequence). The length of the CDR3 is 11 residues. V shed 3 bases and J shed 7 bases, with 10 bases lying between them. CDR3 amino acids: CSASRAGEQYF. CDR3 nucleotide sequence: TGCAGTGCTAGTAGAGCCGGGGAGCAGTACTTC.

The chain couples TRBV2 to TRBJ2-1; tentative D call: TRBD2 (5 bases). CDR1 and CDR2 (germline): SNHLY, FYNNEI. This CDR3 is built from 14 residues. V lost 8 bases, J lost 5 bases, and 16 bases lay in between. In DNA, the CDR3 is TGTGCCAGCCTCCGGCCTAGCCTCGACAATGAGCAGTTCTTC. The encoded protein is CASLRPSLDNEQFF.

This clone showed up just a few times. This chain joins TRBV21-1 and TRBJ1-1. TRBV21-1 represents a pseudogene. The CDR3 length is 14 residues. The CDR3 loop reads CASSKVGPLAEAFF. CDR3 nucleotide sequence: TGTGCCAGCAGCAAAGTCGGACCCCTTGCGGAAGCTTTCTTT.

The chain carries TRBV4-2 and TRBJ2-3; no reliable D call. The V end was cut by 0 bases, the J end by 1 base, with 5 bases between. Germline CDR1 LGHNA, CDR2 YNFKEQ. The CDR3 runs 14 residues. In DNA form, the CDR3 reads TGTGCCAGCAGCCAAGAATGGGGCACAGATACGCAGTATTTT. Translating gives CASSQEWGTDTQYF.